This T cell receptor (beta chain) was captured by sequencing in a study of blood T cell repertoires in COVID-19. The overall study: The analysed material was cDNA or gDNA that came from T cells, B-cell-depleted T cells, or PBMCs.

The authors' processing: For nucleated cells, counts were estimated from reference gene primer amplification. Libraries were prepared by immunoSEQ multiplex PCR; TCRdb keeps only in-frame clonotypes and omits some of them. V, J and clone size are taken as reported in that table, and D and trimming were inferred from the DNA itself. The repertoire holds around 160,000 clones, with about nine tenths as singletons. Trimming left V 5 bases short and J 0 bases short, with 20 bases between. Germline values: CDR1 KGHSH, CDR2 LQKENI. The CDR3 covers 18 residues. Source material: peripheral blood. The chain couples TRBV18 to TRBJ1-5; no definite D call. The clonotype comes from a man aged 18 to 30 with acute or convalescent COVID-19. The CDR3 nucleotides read TGTGCCAGCTCAGGGTCCCCTAACAGCTTTAATAGCAATCAGCCCCAGCATTTT. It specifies CASSGSPNSFNSNQPQHF.